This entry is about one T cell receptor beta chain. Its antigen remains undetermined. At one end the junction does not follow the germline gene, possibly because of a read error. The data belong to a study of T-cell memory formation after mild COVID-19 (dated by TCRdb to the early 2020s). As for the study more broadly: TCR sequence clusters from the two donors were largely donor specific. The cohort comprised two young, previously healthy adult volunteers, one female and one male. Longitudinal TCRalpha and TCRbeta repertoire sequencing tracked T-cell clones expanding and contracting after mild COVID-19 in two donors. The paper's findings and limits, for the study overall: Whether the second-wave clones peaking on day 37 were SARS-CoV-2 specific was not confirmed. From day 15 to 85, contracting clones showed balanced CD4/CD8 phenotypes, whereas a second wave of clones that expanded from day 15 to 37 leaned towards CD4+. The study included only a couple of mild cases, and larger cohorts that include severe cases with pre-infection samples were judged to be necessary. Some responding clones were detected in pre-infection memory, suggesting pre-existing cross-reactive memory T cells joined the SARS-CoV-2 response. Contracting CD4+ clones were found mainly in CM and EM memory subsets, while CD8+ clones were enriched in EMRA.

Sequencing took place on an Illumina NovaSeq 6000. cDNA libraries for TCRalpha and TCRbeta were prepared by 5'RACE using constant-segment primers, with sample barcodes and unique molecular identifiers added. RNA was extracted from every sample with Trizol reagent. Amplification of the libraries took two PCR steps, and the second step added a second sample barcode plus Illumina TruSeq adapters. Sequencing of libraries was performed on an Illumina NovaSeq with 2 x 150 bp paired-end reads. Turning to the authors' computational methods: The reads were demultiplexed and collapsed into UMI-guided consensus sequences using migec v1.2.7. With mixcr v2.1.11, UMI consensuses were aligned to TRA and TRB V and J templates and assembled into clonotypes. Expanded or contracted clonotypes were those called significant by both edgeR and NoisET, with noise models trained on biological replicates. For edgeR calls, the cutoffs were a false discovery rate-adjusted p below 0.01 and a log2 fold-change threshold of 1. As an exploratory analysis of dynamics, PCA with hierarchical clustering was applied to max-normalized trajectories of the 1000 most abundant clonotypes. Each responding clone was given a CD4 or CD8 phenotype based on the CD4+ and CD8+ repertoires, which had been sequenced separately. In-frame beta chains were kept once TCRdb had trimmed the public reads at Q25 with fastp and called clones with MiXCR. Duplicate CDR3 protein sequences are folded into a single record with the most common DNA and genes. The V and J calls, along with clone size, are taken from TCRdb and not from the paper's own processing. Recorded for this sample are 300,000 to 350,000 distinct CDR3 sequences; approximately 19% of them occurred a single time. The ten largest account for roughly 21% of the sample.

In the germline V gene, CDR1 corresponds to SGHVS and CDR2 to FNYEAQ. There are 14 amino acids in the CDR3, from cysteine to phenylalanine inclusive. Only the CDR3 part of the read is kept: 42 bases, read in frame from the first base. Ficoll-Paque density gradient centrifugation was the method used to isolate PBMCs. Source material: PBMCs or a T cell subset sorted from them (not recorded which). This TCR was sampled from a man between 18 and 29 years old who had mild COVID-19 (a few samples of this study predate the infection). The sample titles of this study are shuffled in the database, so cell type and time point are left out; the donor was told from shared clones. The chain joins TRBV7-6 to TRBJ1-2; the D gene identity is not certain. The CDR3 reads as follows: CASSLSGRHYGYTF. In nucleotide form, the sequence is TGTGCCAGCAGCTTATCAGGAAGGCACTACGGCTACACCTTC.